This T cell receptor (beta chain) appears in the sequencing data of a study of long-term antiretroviral therapy in people with HIV. Survey-level immunoSEQ v3.0 assays were run. This table comes from immunoSEQ multiplex PCR, and its TCRdb copy is limited to in-frame clones, with some not included. This table holds under 20,000 clones, approximately 72% found once. There are 14 residues in the CDR3. Trimming removed 2 bases from V and 0 bases from J, with 8 bases in between. CDR1 and CDR2 (germline): SGHRS, YFSETQ. The sequenced sample was unsorted PBMCs, obtained 0.3 years after starting antiretroviral therapy. The clonotype originates from a woman between 50 and 59 years old with HIV. The chain couples TRBV5-1 to TRBJ1-1; D uncertain. CDR3 protein: CASSLGIMNTEAFF. Written as DNA, the CDR3 is TGCGCCAGCAGCTTAGGCATTATGAACACTGAAGCTTTCTTT.